This T cell receptor (beta chain) was sequenced in a study of Ad26.COV2.S vaccination and SARS-CoV-2 variants. Study overall: Within the COV1001 Ad26.COV2.S trial arm, the donor was enrolled. Ad26.COV2.S shots went into the muscle once or twice, 56 days apart.

Assay: immunoSEQ multiplex PCR; the TCRdb copy retains only in-frame clones and omits some. Among more than 350,000 clones listed, around 90% were seen once. The CDR3 length is 14 residues. The V gene end was trimmed by 1 base and the J gene end by 7 bases; junction bases not matched to a gene: 4. Germline V lookup: CDR1 LGHNT, CDR2 FRNRAP. As for treatment: 15 to 20 received Ad26.COV2.S at low or high dose, single or two shots; roughly five received placebo; per-sample allocation not given. All samples were drawn on day 63, counting from the first vaccine or placebo injection. The receptor's source is a person between 18 and 59 years old who received the Ad26.COV2.S COVID-19 vaccine or a placebo. The chain recombines TRBV12-5 with TRBJ1-5; 7 nucleotides agree with TRBD1. This specimen was peripheral blood, taken in a trial of Ad26.COV2.S vaccine versus placebo. Here the CDR3 reads CASGLGTGAQPQHF. For the CDR3, the DNA is TGTGCTAGTGGTTTGGGGACAGGAGCACAGCCCCAGCATTTT.